The TCR beta chain under discussion was sequenced for a study of blood T cell repertoires in COVID-19. Study context: PBMCs, B-cell-depleted T cells, or T cells provided the cDNA or gDNA that made up the material.

J gave up 2 bases and V 2 bases, and 4 bases lay outside the gene matches. The CDR3 has 16 residues. The germline gives CDR1 MDHEN, CDR2 SYDVKM. TCRdb's table, derived via immunoSEQ multiplex PCR, lists solely in-frame clones and lacks some. The data show about 320,000 clones, with about 85% seen just once and approximately 1.9% held by the top ten. Within 2 weeks of study entry, exposed participants had contacted a PCR-confirmed or clinician-diagnosed COVID-19 case. Material for sequencing was PBMCs or T cells enriched from blood (not recorded which). This TCR was recovered from a woman aged 25 to 39 who had been exposed to COVID-19. The chain joins TRBV28 to TRBJ2-1, with TRBD1 matching 9 bases. The CDR3 DNA is TGTGCCAGCAGTTTAGCAAGGACAGGGGCCTACAATGAGCAGTTCTTC. Its translation is CASSLARTGAYNEQFF.